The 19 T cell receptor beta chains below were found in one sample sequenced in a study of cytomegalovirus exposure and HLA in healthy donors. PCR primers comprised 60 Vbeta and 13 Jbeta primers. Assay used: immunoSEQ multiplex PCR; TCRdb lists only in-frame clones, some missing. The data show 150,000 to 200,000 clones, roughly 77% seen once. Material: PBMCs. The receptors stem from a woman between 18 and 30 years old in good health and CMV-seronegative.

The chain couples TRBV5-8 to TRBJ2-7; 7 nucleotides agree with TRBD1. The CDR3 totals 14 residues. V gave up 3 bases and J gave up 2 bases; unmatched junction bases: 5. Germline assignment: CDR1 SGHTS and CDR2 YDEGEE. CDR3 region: CASSYRQGAYEQYF. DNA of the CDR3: TGTGCCAGCAGCTATCGACAGGGAGCCTACGAGCAGTACTTC. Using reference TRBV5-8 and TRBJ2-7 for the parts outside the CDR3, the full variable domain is EAGVTQSPTHLIKTRGQQATLRCSPISGHTSVYWYQQALGLGLQFLLWYDEGEERNRGNFPPRFSGRQFPNYSSELNVNALELEDSALYLCASSYRQGAYEQYFGPGTRLTVT.

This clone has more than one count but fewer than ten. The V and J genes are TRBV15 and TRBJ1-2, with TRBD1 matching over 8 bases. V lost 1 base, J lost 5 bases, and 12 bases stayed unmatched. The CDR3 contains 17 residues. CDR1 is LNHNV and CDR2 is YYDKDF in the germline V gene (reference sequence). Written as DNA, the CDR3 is TGTGCCACCAGCAGAGGCCTCAAGGACAGGGCCCAATATGGCTACACCTTC. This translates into CATSRGLKDRAQYGYTF.

The CDR3 coding sequence is TGTGCCAGCAGACAGGACTACTCCTACGAGCAGTACTTC. Its translation is CASRQDYSYEQYF. The chain employs TRBV11-2 and TRBJ2-7; D is possibly TRBD2 (6 bases). From germline, CDR1 is SGHAT and CDR2 FQNNGV. Between the trimmed V and J ends, which lost 6 bases and 0 bases, there was a span of 9 bases. The CDR3 extends over 13 amino acids.

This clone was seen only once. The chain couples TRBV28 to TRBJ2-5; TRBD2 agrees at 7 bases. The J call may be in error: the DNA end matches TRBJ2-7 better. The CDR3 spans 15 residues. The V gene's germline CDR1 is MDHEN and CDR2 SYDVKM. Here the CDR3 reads CASSLFREAAYEQYF. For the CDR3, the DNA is TGTGCCAGCAGTTTATTTCGGGAGGCTGCCTACGAGCAGTACTTC.

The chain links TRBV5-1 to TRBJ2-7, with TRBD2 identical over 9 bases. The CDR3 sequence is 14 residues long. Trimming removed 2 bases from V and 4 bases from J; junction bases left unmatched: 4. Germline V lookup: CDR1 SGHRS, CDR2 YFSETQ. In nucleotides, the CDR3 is TGCGCCAGCAGCTTCCTAGCGGGGTCTTACGAGCAGTACTTC. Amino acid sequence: CASSFLAGSYEQYF.

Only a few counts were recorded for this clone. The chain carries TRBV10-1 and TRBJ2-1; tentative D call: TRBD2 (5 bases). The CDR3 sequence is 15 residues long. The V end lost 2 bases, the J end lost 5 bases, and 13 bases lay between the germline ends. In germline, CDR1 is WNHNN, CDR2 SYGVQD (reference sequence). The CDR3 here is CASSEGSVANNEQFF. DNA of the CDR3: TGCGCCAGCAGTGAGGGTAGCGTTGCTAACAATGAGCAGTTCTTC.

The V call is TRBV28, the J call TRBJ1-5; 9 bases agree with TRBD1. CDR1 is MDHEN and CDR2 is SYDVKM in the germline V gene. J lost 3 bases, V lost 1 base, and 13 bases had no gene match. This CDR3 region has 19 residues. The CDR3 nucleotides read TGTGCCAGCAGTTTATTTTCCGGGACAGGGCCTTTGTACAATCAGCCCCAGCATTTT. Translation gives CASSLFSGTGPLYNQPQHF.

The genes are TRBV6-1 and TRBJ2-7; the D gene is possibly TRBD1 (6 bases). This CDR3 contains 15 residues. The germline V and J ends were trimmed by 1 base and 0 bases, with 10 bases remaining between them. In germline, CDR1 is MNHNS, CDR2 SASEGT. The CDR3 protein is CASSEGTASSYEQYF. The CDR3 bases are TGTGCCAGCAGTGAAGGGACAGCGAGCTCCTACGAGCAGTACTTC.

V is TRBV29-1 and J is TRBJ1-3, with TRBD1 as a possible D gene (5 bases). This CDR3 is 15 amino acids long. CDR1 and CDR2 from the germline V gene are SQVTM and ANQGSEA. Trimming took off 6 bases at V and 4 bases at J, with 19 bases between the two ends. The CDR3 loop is CSVVNQGTAGNTIYF. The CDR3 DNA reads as TGCAGCGTAGTCAACCAGGGTACAGCGGGAAACACCATATATTTT.

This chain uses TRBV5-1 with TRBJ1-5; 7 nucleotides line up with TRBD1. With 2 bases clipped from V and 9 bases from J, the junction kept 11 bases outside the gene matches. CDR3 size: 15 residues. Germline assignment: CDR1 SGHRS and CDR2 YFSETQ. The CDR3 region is CASSFLTGEEWPQHF. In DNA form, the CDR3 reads TGCGCCAGCAGCTTCCTTACAGGGGAGGAATGGCCCCAGCATTTT. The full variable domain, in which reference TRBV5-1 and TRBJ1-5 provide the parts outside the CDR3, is KAGVTQTPRYLIKTRGQQVTLSCSPISGHRSVSWYQQTPGQGLQFLFEYFSETQRNKGNFPGRFSGRQFSNSRSEMNVSTLELGDSALYLCASSFLTGEEWPQHFGDGTRLSIL.

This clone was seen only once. CDR3 bases: TGTGCCAGCAGAGGGCCCGGACAGCAGAACACCGGGGAGCTGTTTTTT. Its protein product is CASRGPGQQNTGELFF. J is TRBJ2-2 and V is TRBV7-8; TRBD1 might be the D (6 bases). Looked up from germline, CDR1 is SGHVS and CDR2 is FQNEAQ. V was shortened by 6 bases and J by 1 base, with 15 bases between the two germline ends. The CDR3 consists of 16 residues. The full variable domain, with the rest looked up from reference TRBV7-8 and TRBJ2-2, is GAGVSQSPRYKVAKRGQDVALRCDPISGHVSLFWYQQALGQGPEFLTYFQNEAQLDKSGLPSDRFFAERPEGSVSTLKIQRTQQEDSAVYLCASRGPGQQNTGELFFGEGSRLTVL.

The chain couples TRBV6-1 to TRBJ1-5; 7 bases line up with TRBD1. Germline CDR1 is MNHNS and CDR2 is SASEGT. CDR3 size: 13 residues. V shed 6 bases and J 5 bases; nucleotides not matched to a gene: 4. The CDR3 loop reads CASRWDSYQPQHF. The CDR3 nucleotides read TGTGCCAGCAGGTGGGACAGCTATCAGCCCCAGCATTTT.

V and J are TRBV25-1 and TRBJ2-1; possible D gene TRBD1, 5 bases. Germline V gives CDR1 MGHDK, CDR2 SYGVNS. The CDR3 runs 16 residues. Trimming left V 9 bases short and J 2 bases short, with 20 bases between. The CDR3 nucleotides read TGTGCCAGTCAAAGGTACGTGGACACAGCCTACAATGAGCAGTTCTTC. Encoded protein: CASQRYVDTAYNEQFF.

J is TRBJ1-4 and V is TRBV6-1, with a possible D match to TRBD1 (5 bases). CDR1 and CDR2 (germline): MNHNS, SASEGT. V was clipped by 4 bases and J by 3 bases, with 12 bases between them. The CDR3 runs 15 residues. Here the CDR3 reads CASSGGGRSNEKLFF. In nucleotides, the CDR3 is TGTGCCAGCAGTGGCGGGGGACGTTCTAATGAAAAACTGTTTTTT.

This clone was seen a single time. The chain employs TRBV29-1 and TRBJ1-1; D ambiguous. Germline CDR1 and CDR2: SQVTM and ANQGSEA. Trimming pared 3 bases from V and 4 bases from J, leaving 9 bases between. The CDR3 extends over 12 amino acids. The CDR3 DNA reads TGCAGCGTTGATGAGGGAATCACTGAAGCTTTCTTT. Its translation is CSVDEGITEAFF.

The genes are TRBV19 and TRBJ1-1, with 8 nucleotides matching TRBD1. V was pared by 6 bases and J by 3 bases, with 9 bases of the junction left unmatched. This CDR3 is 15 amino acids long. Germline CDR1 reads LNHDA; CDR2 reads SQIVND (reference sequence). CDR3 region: CASSGQGAWDTEAFF. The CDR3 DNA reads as TGTGCCAGTAGCGGTCAGGGGGCGTGGGACACTGAAGCTTTCTTT.

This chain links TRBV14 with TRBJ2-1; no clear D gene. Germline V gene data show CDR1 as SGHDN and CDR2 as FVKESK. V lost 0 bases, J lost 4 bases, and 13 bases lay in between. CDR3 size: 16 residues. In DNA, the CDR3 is TGTGCCAGCAGCCAAGAGTTTGCGGTTTTTTACAATGAGCAGTTCTTC. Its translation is CASSQEFAVFYNEQFF. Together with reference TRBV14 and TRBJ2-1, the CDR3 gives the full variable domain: EAGVTQFPSHSVIEKGQTVTLRCDPISGHDNLYWYRRVMGKEIKFLLHFVKESKQDESGMPNNRFLAERTGGTYSTLKVQPAELEDSGVYFCASSQEFAVFYNEQFFGPGTRLTVL.

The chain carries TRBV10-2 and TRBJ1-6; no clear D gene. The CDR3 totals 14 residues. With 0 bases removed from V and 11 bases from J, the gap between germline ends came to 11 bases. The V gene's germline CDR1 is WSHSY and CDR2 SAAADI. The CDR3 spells CASSESGGRPPLHF. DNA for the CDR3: TGCGCCAGCAGTGAGTCGGGAGGACGGCCACCCCTCCACTTT.

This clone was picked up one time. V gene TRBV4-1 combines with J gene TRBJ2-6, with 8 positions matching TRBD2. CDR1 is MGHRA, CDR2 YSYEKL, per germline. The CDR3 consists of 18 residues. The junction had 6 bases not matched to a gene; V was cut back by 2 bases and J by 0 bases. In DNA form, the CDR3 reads TGCGCCAGCAGCCAACCTGACCTAGCGGGCTCTGGGGCCAACGTCCTGACTTTC. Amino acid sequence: CASSQPDLAGSGANVLTF.